These 14 T cell receptor beta chains originate from one sample sequenced in a study of human T cells and chemical hapten exposure. TCRdb ran MiXCR on the RACE reads and lists one entry per CDR3 protein. The top ten clones hold about 1.5% of a sample with roughly 60,000 distinct CDR3 sequences, around 7% of them seen once. As to time point: pre-sensitization, week 0. The sample's treatment: therapeutic diphenylcyclopropenone sensitization with weekly scalp DPC. The specimen comprised whole blood, sampled in connection with sensitization to the hapten diphenylcyclopropenone (DPC). Source of these receptors: a woman aged 25-40 years with alopecia areata. Some clones in this sample may be carry-over from other donors' samples.

A remark on this clonotype: A much more abundant neighbour one base away suggests this may be a read error. A read error is likely, as this CDR3 ends without the conserved phenylalanine or tryptophan. The rearrangement uses TRBV12-3 or TRBV12-4 and TRBJ2-3; D not resolved. Trimming took off 0 bases at V and 2 bases at J, with 12 bases between the two ends. The CDR3 totals 16 residues. CDR3 amino acids: CASSLARRGDTDTQYL. DNA of the CDR3: TGTGCCAGCAGTTTAGCCAGACGTGGTGACACAGATACGCAGTATTTA.

As for this clonotype: The germline gene is not matched at one end of the junction; a read error may be the cause. This chain connects TRBV29-1 to TRBJ1-2; 10 bases map to TRBD1. The CDR3 spans 14 residues. CDR1 is SQVTM and CDR2 is ANQGSEA in the germline V gene. CDR3 protein: CSVDKGQGNYGDTF. CDR3 DNA: TGCAGCGTTGACAAGGGACAGGGGAACTATGGCGACACCTTC. The variable domain in full, completed from reference TRBV29-1 and TRBJ1-2, reads SAVISQKPSRDICQRGTSLTIQCQVDSQVTMMFWYRQQPGQSLTLIATANQGSEATYESGFVIDKFPISRPNLTFSTLTVSNMSPEDSSIYLCSVDKGQGNYGDTFGSGTRLTVV.

This clonotype occurred many times. The rearrangement links TRBV7-9 to TRBJ1-5; D not resolved. The CDR3 is made up of 14 amino acids. V was clipped by 1 base and J by 1 base, with 5 bases between them. CDR1 is SEHNR, CDR2 FQNEAQ, per germline (reference sequence). The CDR3, as DNA: TGTGCCAGCAGCTTAGATGGCAGCAATCAGCCCCAGCATTTT. It codes for CASSLDGSNQPQHF.

This clonotype was observed a few times. This rearrangement joins TRBV5-6 to TRBJ1-2, with 8 positions matching TRBD1. This CDR3 contains 17 residues. The V segment lost 2 bases and the J segment 3 bases; nucleotides outside the gene matches: 12. Per the germline V gene, CDR1 is SGHDT and CDR2 is YYEEEE. The CDR3 bases are TGTGCCAGCAGCTTCGGTACAGGGGGATTGGGAGACTATGGCTACACCTTC. The encoded protein is CASSFGTGGLGDYGYTF.

About this clonotype: A clone one base away is much larger, so this may be a read error. The V gene is TRBV14, the J gene TRBJ1-1; the D is unclear. The CDR3 contains 13 residues. Trimming cost V 5 bases and J 5 bases, with 12 bases left between them. Germline CDR1 and CDR2: SGHDN and FVKESK. In nucleotides, the CDR3 is TGTGCCAGCAGCGTCCAACAAGGAACTGAAGCTTTCTTT. Residues: CASSVQQGTEAFF.

This clonotype was recorded a few times. The chain carries TRBV7-9 and TRBJ1-1; D is uncertain. CDR1 is SEHNR, CDR2 FQNEAQ, per germline (reference sequence). V was clipped by 1 base and J by 5 bases, with 11 bases between them. The CDR3 consists of 14 residues. This CDR3 reads CASSLGAVGTEAFF. CDR3 nucleotide sequence: TGTGCCAGCAGCTTAGGAGCGGTAGGGACTGAAGCTTTCTTT.

The rearrangement uses TRBV2 and TRBJ1-4, with D possibly matching TRBD1 (5 bases). CDR3 length: 15 residues. The V and J ends lost 1 base and 8 bases respectively, with 14 bases between them. CDR1 and CDR2 (germline): SNHLY, FYNNEI. CDR3 DNA: TGTGCCAGCAGTGAAGAGGGGACCCTTAGAGAAAAACTGTTTTTT. Protein: CASSEEGTLREKLFF.

This clonotype has at least ten counts. The CDR3 is CSAPIGGGGQPQHF. The CDR3 DNA follows: TGCAGTGCTCCCATTGGCGGGGGTGGGCAGCCCCAGCATTTT. This rearrangement joins TRBV20-1 to TRBJ1-5; D is possibly TRBD1 (5 bases). The CDR3 length is 14 residues. Germline lookup yields CDR1 DFQATT and CDR2 SNEGSKA (reference sequence). The V end was cut by 5 bases, the J end by 7 bases, with 18 bases between.

In its sample, this clonotype was seen many times. J is TRBJ2-5 and V is TRBV18; D is tentatively TRBD1 or TRBD2 (5 bases each). Germline V lookup: CDR1 KGHSH, CDR2 LQKENI. The CDR3 sequence is 15 residues long. V was clipped by 8 bases and J by 1 base, with 17 bases between them. In DNA, the CDR3 is TGTGCCAGCACCACACTCCTCGGGGCCCAAGAGACCCAGTACTTC. It codes for CASTTLLGAQETQYF.

This clonotype was counted at least ten times. CDR3 sequence (DNA): TGTGCCAGCAGCGTAGAGGAGGACCGGGGGCGATTCTATGGCTACACCTTC. Amino acids: CASSVEEDRGRFYGYTF. The V and J genes are TRBV9 and TRBJ1-2; TRBD1 is a possible D gene (6 bases). Germline CDR1 and CDR2: SGDLS and YYNGEE. The length of the CDR3 is 17 residues. V was shortened by 0 bases and J by 4 bases, with 19 bases between the two germline ends.

This clonotype was picked up a small number of times. The chain joins TRBV7-9 to TRBJ1-1, with D possibly matching TRBD1 (5 bases). The CDR3 has 16 residues. Trimming stripped 1 base from V and 1 base from J, with 13 bases between. Per the germline V gene, CDR1 is SEHNR and CDR2 is FQNEAQ (reference sequence). CDR3 DNA sequence: TGTGCCAGCAGCTTAGGGGCCAGGGATGCGAACACTGAAGCTTTCTTT. Its translation: CASSLGARDANTEAFF.

This clonotype showed up many times. J is TRBJ1-2 and V is TRBV7-2, with D maybe TRBD1 (5 bases). The V and J ends lost 2 bases and 4 bases respectively, with 14 bases between them. Germline CDR1 and CDR2: SGHTA and FQGNSA. CDR3 length equals 15 residues. The CDR3 reads CASSLQGPTTYGYTF. In DNA form, the CDR3 reads TGTGCCAGCAGCTTACAGGGCCCTACTACCTATGGCTACACCTTC.

This clonotype has a count of ten or more. The chain combines TRBV2 with TRBJ1-5, with D perhaps TRBD1 (6 bases). Germline lookup yields CDR1 SNHLY and CDR2 FYNNEI. The ends were cut back, 7 bases at V and 4 bases at J, with 17 bases in the middle. This CDR3 spans 15 amino acids. The CDR3 sequence: CASTFTGTKNQPQHF. The DNA for the CDR3 is TGTGCCAGCACCTTTACCGGGACAAAGAATCAGCCCCAGCATTTT.

This clonotype was seen at least ten times. This chain connects TRBV27 to TRBJ1-6; D is ambiguous. V lost 6 bases and J 9 bases, leaving 15 bases between the germline ends. CDR1 is MNHEY, CDR2 SMNVEV, per germline (reference sequence). This CDR3 spans 14 amino acids. This CDR3 reads CASSAERSGSPLHF. DNA for the CDR3: TGTGCCAGCAGCGCAGAACGGAGTGGTTCACCCCTCCACTTT.